The 20 T cell receptor beta chains given below trace back to one sample, sequenced in a study of shared clonotypes between healthy human individuals. TCRdb's table, derived via immunoSEQ multiplex PCR, lists solely in-frame clones and lacks some. The data hold roughly 890,000 clones, with almost 95% observed a single time. CD45RO-negative, CCR7-selected cells formed the naive CD8 fraction, which excluded terminally differentiated effector memory CD45RA+ cells. What was sequenced was naive CD8+ T cells sorted from blood. The receptor source for this set is a man younger than 45 in good health.

The genes are TRBV12-5 and TRBJ2-5; TRBD2 aligns across 12 bases. Trimming removed 1 base from V and 0 bases from J; junction bases left unmatched: 6. CDR1 and CDR2 from the germline V gene are LGHNT and FRNRAP. This CDR3 has 18 amino acids. The CDR3 protein is CASGLGTSGDPYQETQYF. The CDR3 nucleotides are TGTGCTAGTGGTTTGGGGACTAGCGGGGATCCATACCAAGAGACCCAGTACTTC.

As concerns this clone: The sample carries other DNA sequences with the same CDR3. V is TRBV7-9 and J is TRBJ2-7, with D unresolved. V lost 4 bases and J lost 2, with 6 bases in between. Germline CDR1 is SEHNR and CDR2 is FQNEAQ (reference sequence). The CDR3 consists of 12 residues. CDR3 DNA sequence: TGTGCCAGCAGCTCGAGGCCCTACGAGCAGTACTTC. It codes for CASSSRPYEQYF.

The chain combines TRBV18 with TRBJ2-5, with a weak D call TRBD2 (5 bases). Germline CDR1 reads KGHSH; CDR2 reads LQKENI. The CDR3 is 15 amino acids. The germline V and J ends were trimmed by 3 bases and 3 bases, with 14 bases remaining between them. CDR3: CASSPSEWGEETQYF. The CDR3 DNA reads as TGTGCCAGCTCACCTAGCGAGTGGGGAGAAGAGACCCAGTACTTC.

The V and J genes are TRBV27 and TRBJ2-5, with 7 bases matching TRBD2. With V trimmed by 5 bases and J by 5 bases, 8 bases remained unmatched. The CDR3 has 14 residues. The germline V gene has CDR1 MNHEY and CDR2 SMNVEV (reference sequence). CDR3 sequence reads: CASSLHGGMETQYF. CDR3 bases: TGTGCCAGCAGTCTACACGGGGGGATGGAGACCCAGTACTTC.

The chain links TRBV13 to TRBJ1-2, with TRBD1 as a possible D gene (5 bases). Trimming removed 4 bases at V and 4 bases at J, with 13 bases between. CDR1 and CDR2 (germline): PRHDT, FYEKMQ (reference sequence). This CDR3 region has 14 residues. The CDR3 protein is CASSSGTMGYGYTF. DNA for the CDR3: TGTGCCAGCAGCTCTGGGACGATGGGCTATGGCTACACCTTC.

CDR3 sequence reads: CASSSWTGGMADTQYF. DNA for the CDR3: TGTGCCAGCAGCTCCTGGACAGGGGGCATGGCAGATACGCAGTATTTT. J is TRBJ2-3 and V is TRBV13; TRBD1 agrees at 11 bases. Germline CDR1 PRHDT, CDR2 FYEKMQ (reference sequence). V trimming: 4 bases; J trimming: 4 bases; junction bases outside the gene matches: 7. The CDR3 extends over 16 amino acids. Supplemented by reference TRBV13 and TRBJ2-3, the full variable domain reads AAGVIQSPRHLIKEKRETATLKCYPIPRHDTVYWYQQGPGQDPQFLISFYEKMQSDKGSIPDRFSAQQFSDYHSELNMSSLELGDSALYFCASSSWTGGMADTQYFGPGTRLTVL.

This sequence joins TRBV27 and TRBJ2-7; D ambiguous. The CDR3 spans 13 residues. Germline V gene lookup returns CDR1 MNHEY and CDR2 SMNVEV (reference sequence). V was pared by 3 bases and J by 3 bases, with 9 bases between. In DNA, the CDR3 is TGTGCCAGCAGTTTGTCAGAGGACTACGAGCAGTACTTC. Translating gives CASSLSEDYEQYF.

V usage is TRBV7-9 and J usage is TRBJ1-1; TRBD1 might be the D (5 bases). This CDR3 spans 15 amino acids. Per the germline V gene, CDR1 is SEHNR and CDR2 is FQNEAQ (reference sequence). V was shortened by 6 bases and J by 3 bases, with 17 bases between the two germline ends. The CDR3 DNA reads as TGTGCCAGCAGGGGGCCCCGGGGGAGTGACACTGAAGCTTTCTTT. Encoded protein: CASRGPRGSDTEAFF. The full variable domain, completed using reference TRBV7-9 and TRBJ1-1, is DTGVSQNPRHKITKRGQNVTFRCDPISEHNRLYWYRQTLGQGPEFLTYFQNEAQLEKSRLLSDRFSAERPKGSFSTLEIQRTEQGDSAMYLCASRGPRGSDTEAFFGQGTRLTVV.

V gene TRBV11-2 combines with J gene TRBJ2-1; 10 bases are shared with TRBD1. The length of the CDR3 is 15 residues. The germline CDR1 and CDR2 sequences are SGHAT and FQNNGV. V gave up 5 bases and J gave up 2 bases; unmatched junction bases: 3. The CDR3 coding sequence is TGTGCCAGCAGCCGAGGACAGGGGGCCTACAATGAGCAGTTCTTC. Amino acid sequence: CASSRGQGAYNEQFF.

The V gene is TRBV11-2, the J gene TRBJ2-3; TRBD1 might be the D (6 bases). Trimming removed 7 bases from V and 2 bases from J, with 13 bases in between. Per the germline V gene, CDR1 is SGHAT and CDR2 is FQNNGV. The CDR3 extends over 14 amino acids. CDR3 protein: CASNSYRDTDTQYF. CDR3 in DNA: TGTGCCAGCAACTCATACAGGGACACAGATACGCAGTATTTT.

CDR3 in DNA: TGTGCCAGCAGCAGCGGACTAGCGTTTAAGTTCTTC. It codes for CASSSGLAFKFF. The gene calls are TRBV7-9 and TRBJ2-1; the match to TRBD2 covers 9 bases. J was trimmed by 14 bases and V by 5 bases; bases with no gene match: 7. CDR1 is SEHNR and CDR2 is FQNEAQ in the germline V gene (reference sequence). The CDR3 runs 12 residues.

The chain uses TRBV11-2 and TRBJ2-2, with no clear D. Germline V gene lookup returns CDR1 SGHAT and CDR2 FQNNGV. The CDR3 contains 15 residues. The germline V and J ends were trimmed by 2 bases and 4 bases, with 11 bases remaining between them. CDR3: CASSLNRLSTGELFF. For the CDR3, the DNA is TGTGCCAGCAGCTTAAATAGACTGAGCACCGGGGAGCTGTTTTTT.

This clone showed up just once. The chain has TRBV19 and TRBJ1-5; D not certain. Between the trimmed V and J ends, which lost 5 bases and 3 bases, there was a span of 11 bases. The germline V gene encodes CDR1 LNHDA and CDR2 SQIVND (reference sequence). The CDR3 runs to 14 residues. The CDR3: CASSLQASNQPQHF. In DNA form, the CDR3 reads TGTGCCAGTAGTCTTCAGGCCTCCAATCAGCCCCAGCATTTT.

This chain connects TRBV11-2 to TRBJ2-7; no clear D. The V gene lost 2 bases and the J gene lost 3 bases, with 11 bases spanning the gap. The CDR3 is 14 amino acids. Per the germline V gene, CDR1 is SGHAT and CDR2 is FQNNGV. The CDR3 DNA reads TGTGCCAGCAGCTTACCGATTCGGAACTACGAGCAGTACTTC. This encodes CASSLPIRNYEQYF.

The rearrangement uses TRBV7-9 and TRBJ2-1; D is unresolved. The CDR3 runs to 15 residues. The V gene's germline CDR1 is SEHNR and CDR2 FQNEAQ (reference sequence). Trimming took 1 base from V and 3 from J, leaving 10 bases between them. The CDR3 DNA is TGTGCCAGCAGCTTAGGTAGGGATTTCTACAATGAGCAGTTCTTC. Protein: CASSLGRDFYNEQFF. The full variable domain, with the rest looked up from reference TRBV7-9 and TRBJ2-1, is DTGVSQNPRHKITKRGQNVTFRCDPISEHNRLYWYRQTLGQGPEFLTYFQNEAQLEKSRLLSDRFSAERPKGSFSTLEIQRTEQGDSAMYLCASSLGRDFYNEQFFGPGTRLTVL.

This clone has at least ten counts. This sample includes further DNA sequences coding for the same CDR3. The chain combines TRBV7-9 with TRBJ2-7, with 7 positions matching TRBD1. The CDR3 extends over 14 amino acids. Germline V gene sequence: CDR1 SEHNR, CDR2 FQNEAQ (reference sequence). V lost 5 bases to trimming and J lost 4 bases; unmatched junction nucleotides: 8. This chain's CDR3 is CASSPRDSLYEQYF. In DNA, the CDR3 is TGTGCCAGCAGCCCCCGGGACAGTTTATACGAGCAGTACTTC. The full variable domain, rest sourced from reference TRBV7-9 and TRBJ2-7, is DTGVSQNPRHKITKRGQNVTFRCDPISEHNRLYWYRQTLGQGPEFLTYFQNEAQLEKSRLLSDRFSAERPKGSFSTLEIQRTEQGDSAMYLCASSPRDSLYEQYFGPGTRLTVT.

The chain uses TRBV6-6 and TRBJ2-5, with TRBD1 matching 8 bases. The J segment lost 2 bases and the V segment lost 5 bases, leaving 7 bases of the junction unmatched. This CDR3 is 15 amino acids long. Germline V gene lookup returns CDR1 MNHNY and CDR2 SVGAGI (reference sequence). CDR3 DNA sequence: TGTGCCAGCAGTAGTCACAGGGGGGAGCAAGAGACCCAGTACTTC. Protein product: CASSSHRGEQETQYF.

This clone appeared a few times. The V gene is TRBV4-3, the J gene TRBJ2-7; 7 positions match TRBD1. CDR3 length equals 14 residues. Trimming cost V 5 bases and J 2 bases; bases outside gene matches: 6. CDR1 is LGHNA and CDR2 is YSLEER in the germline V gene. The CDR3 protein is CASSEGGRAYEQYF. Here the CDR3 DNA reads TGCGCCAGCAGCGAAGGGGGCAGGGCCTACGAGCAGTACTTC.

The V and J genes are TRBV4-3 and TRBJ2-2; TRBD2 agrees at 11 bases. CDR1 LGHNA and CDR2 YSLEER come from the germline V gene. Unmatched junction bases numbered 17, after V lost 4 bases and J lost 7 bases. The CDR3 is made up of 19 amino acids. The CDR3 here is CASSRAIQILAGDGGELFF. Written as DNA, the CDR3 is TGCGCCAGCAGCCGTGCAATCCAGATACTAGCGGGAGACGGCGGGGAGCTGTTTTTT.

CDR3 loop: CASSSFHSRGLREKLFF. The CDR3 DNA follows: TGTGCCAGCAGCTCATTTCACTCAAGGGGTCTACGGGAAAAACTGTTTTTT. The J gene is TRBJ1-4, the V gene TRBV11-2; D is possibly TRBD1 (5 bases). This CDR3 has 17 residues. Trimming left V 4 bases short and J 8 bases short, with 23 bases between. Per germline, CDR1 SGHAT and CDR2 FQNNGV.